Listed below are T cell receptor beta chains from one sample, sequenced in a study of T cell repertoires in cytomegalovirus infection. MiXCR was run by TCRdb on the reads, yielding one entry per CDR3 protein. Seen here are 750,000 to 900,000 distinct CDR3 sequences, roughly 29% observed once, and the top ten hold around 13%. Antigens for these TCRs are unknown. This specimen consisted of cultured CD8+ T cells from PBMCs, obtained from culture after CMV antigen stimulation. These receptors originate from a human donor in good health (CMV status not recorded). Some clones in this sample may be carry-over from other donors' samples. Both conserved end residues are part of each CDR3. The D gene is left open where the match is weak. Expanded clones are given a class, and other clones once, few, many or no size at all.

CDR3 protein: CASSSPLDGRVLTDTQYF
CDR3 DNA: TGCGCCAGCAGCTCCCCCTTGGACGGGAGGGTCCTTACAGATACGCAGTATTTT
clone size: NA
J gene: TRBJ2-3
D gene: TRBD2
V gene: TRBV5-1

CDR3 protein: CASRARHGQSWQYF
CDR3 DNA: TGTGCCAGCAGGGCAAGACACGGACAGTCTTGGCAGTACTTC
clone size: few
J gene: TRBJ2-7
D gene: NA
V gene: TRBV7-9

CDR3 protein: CASRGSGNTQYF
CDR3 DNA: TGTGCCAGCAGAGGCTCGGGGAATACGCAGTATTTT
clone size: few
J gene: TRBJ2-3
D gene: NA
V gene: TRBV6-2/TRBV6-3

CDR3 protein: CASSYWRKRSYNEQFF
CDR3 DNA: TGTGCCAGCAGTTATTGGAGAAAGAGGTCCTACAATGAGCAGTTCTTC
clone size: NA
J gene: TRBJ2-1
D gene: NA
V gene: TRBV6-6

CDR3 protein: CASSEYSGDGNEQFF
CDR3 DNA: TGTGCCAGCAGTGAATACAGCGGGGACGGGAATGAGCAGTTCTTC
clone size: NA
J gene: TRBJ2-1
D gene: TRBD2
V gene: TRBV6-1

CDR3 protein: CASSSLQLWDTEAFF
CDR3 DNA: TGTGCCAGCAGTTCACTACAGCTCTGGGACACTGAAGCTTTCTTT
clone size: NA
J gene: TRBJ1-1
D gene: NA
V gene: TRBV27

CDR3 protein: CASSSPRDGNEKLFF
CDR3 DNA: TGTGCCAGCAGTTCGCCCCGGGACGGCAATGAAAAACTGTTTTTT
clone size: NA
J gene: TRBJ1-4
D gene: NA
V gene: TRBV6-2/TRBV6-3

CDR3 protein: CAGRRAPNTEAFF
CDR3 DNA: TGTGCCGGTAGACGGGCCCCGAACACTGAAGCTTTCTTT
clone size: NA
J gene: TRBJ1-1
D gene: NA
V gene: TRBV7-8

CDR3 protein: CASSAQGGQETQYF
CDR3 DNA: TGTGCCAGCAGCGCACAGGGGGGACAAGAGACCCAGTACTTC
clone size: NA
J gene: TRBJ2-5
D gene: TRBD1
V gene: TRBV7-6

CDR3 protein: CAGYGTDGYTF
CDR3 DNA: TGCGCCGGCTATGGGACAGATGGCTACACCTTC
clone size: NA
J gene: TRBJ1-2
D gene: TRBD1
V gene: TRBV4-1

CDR3 protein: CASSFLAGDEDEQFF
CDR3 DNA: TGCGCCAGCAGCTTTTTAGCGGGGGATGAGGATGAGCAGTTCTTC
clone size: NA
J gene: TRBJ2-1
D gene: TRBD2
V gene: TRBV4-1

CDR3 protein: CASSYVFQGETQYF
CDR3 DNA: TGTGCCAGCAGTTACGTTTTCCAGGGAGAGACCCAGTACTTC
clone size: NA
J gene: TRBJ2-5
D gene: NA
V gene: TRBV6-5

CDR3 protein: CATSTVMAGGTTDTQYF
CDR3 DNA: TGTGCCACCTCGACGGTGATGGCGGGGGGAACCACAGATACGCAGTATTTT
clone size: NA
J gene: TRBJ2-3
D gene: TRBD2
V gene: TRBV6-2/TRBV6-3

CDR3 protein: CASSPREGPGTDTQYF
CDR3 DNA: TGTGCCAGCAGCCCTCGCGAAGGCCCCGGTACAGATACGCAGTATTTT
clone size: NA
J gene: TRBJ2-3
D gene: NA
V gene: TRBV7-9

CDR3 protein: CASSLMGLASNEQFF
CDR3 DNA: TGTGCCAGCAGCCTCATGGGGCTAGCCTCCAATGAGCAGTTCTTC
clone size: few
J gene: TRBJ2-1
D gene: NA
V gene: TRBV7-8

CDR3 protein: CASSEVGGAGQETQYF
CDR3 DNA: TGTGCCAGCAGTGAAGTAGGGGGGGCAGGTCAAGAGACCCAGTACTTC
clone size: many
J gene: TRBJ2-5
D gene: NA
V gene: TRBV6-1

CDR3 protein: CASSATDGYGYTF
CDR3 DNA: TGTGCCAGCAGTGCGACGGATGGCTATGGCTACACCTTC
clone size: few
J gene: TRBJ1-2
D gene: NA
V gene: TRBV12-3/TRBV12-4

CDR3 protein: CASRGRTGYDEQYF
CDR3 DNA: TGTGCCAGCAGGGGCCGGACAGGGTACGACGAGCAGTACTTC
clone size: NA
J gene: TRBJ2-7
D gene: TRBD1
V gene: TRBV27

CDR3 protein: CASSLAKRGGVTEAFF
CDR3 DNA: TGTGCCAGCAGCTTAGCGAAGCGGGGAGGTGTCACTGAAGCTTTCTTT
clone size: many
J gene: TRBJ1-1
D gene: NA
V gene: TRBV7-6

CDR3 protein: CASSPPREFNIQYF
CDR3 DNA: TGTGCCAGCTCACCACCGAGGGAATTCAACATTCAGTACTTC
clone size: NA
J gene: TRBJ2-4
D gene: NA
V gene: TRBV18

CDR3 protein: CASSPGWPNSPLHF
CDR3 DNA: TGTGCCAGTAGTCCCGGCTGGCCAAATTCACCCCTCCACTTT
clone size: NA
J gene: TRBJ1-6
D gene: NA
V gene: TRBV19

CDR3 protein: CASSYTGQQATEAFF
CDR3 DNA: TGTGCCAGCAGCTATACAGGACAGCAGGCCACTGAAGCTTTCTTT
clone size: once
J gene: TRBJ1-1
D gene: NA
V gene: TRBV4-2

CDR3 protein: CASRAGQREQYF
CDR3 DNA: TGTGCCAGCAGGGCCGGACAGAGGGAGCAGTACTTC
clone size: NA
J gene: TRBJ2-7
D gene: NA
V gene: TRBV27

CDR3 protein: CASTPASGGYEQYF
CDR3 DNA: TGTGCCAGCACTCCCGCTAGCGGGGGTTACGAGCAGTACTTC
clone size: NA
J gene: TRBJ2-7
D gene: TRBD2
V gene: TRBV5-6

CDR3 protein: CASSLPGWATEAFF
CDR3 DNA: TGTGCCAGTAGTCTACCAGGGTGGGCCACTGAAGCTTTCTTT
clone size: few
J gene: TRBJ1-1
D gene: NA
V gene: TRBV19

CDR3 protein: CASSPDRGSSYEQFF
CDR3 DNA: TGTGCCAGCAGTCCGGACAGGGGGTCGAGTTATGAGCAGTTCTTC
clone size: few
J gene: TRBJ2-1
D gene: TRBD1
V gene: TRBV27

CDR3 protein: CSVGSSTGELFF
CDR3 DNA: TGCAGCGTGGGATCCAGTACCGGGGAGCTGTTTTTT
clone size: NA
J gene: TRBJ2-2
D gene: NA
V gene: TRBV29-1

CDR3 protein: CASSLAGGVTSYNEQFF
CDR3 DNA: TGTGCCAGCAGCTTAGCTGGCGGGGTGACCTCCTACAATGAGCAGTTCTTC
clone size: many
J gene: TRBJ2-1
D gene: NA
V gene: TRBV7-8

CDR3 protein: CASSLVSGGGAYNEQFF
CDR3 DNA: TGTGCCAGCAGCTTAGTGTCGGGCGGCGGGGCCTACAATGAGCAGTTCTTC
clone size: many
J gene: TRBJ2-1
D gene: NA
V gene: TRBV7-9

CDR3 protein: CASSLGAREGPEAFF
CDR3 DNA: TGTGCCAGCAGTTTAGGCGCCAGGGAGGGACCTGAAGCTTTCTTT
clone size: few
J gene: TRBJ1-1
D gene: NA
V gene: TRBV12-3/TRBV12-4

CDR3 protein: CATSRDRTGSTEAFF
CDR3 DNA: TGTGCCACCAGCAGAGATCGAACGGGCTCTACTGAAGCTTTCTTT
clone size: NA
J gene: TRBJ1-1
D gene: NA
V gene: TRBV15

CDR3 protein: CASSSRTSGVWETQYF
CDR3 DNA: TGTGCCAGCAGTTCCCGGACTAGCGGCGTCTGGGAGACCCAGTACTTC
clone size: NA
J gene: TRBJ2-5
D gene: TRBD2
V gene: TRBV27

CDR3 protein: CASSSPGGLGTEAFF
CDR3 DNA: TGTGCCAGCAGCTCACCTGGTGGGCTCGGCACTGAAGCTTTCTTT
clone size: many
J gene: TRBJ1-1
D gene: NA
V gene: TRBV7-6

CDR3 protein: CASSHKGNSGNTIYF
CDR3 DNA: TGTGCCAGCTCACATAAAGGAAACTCTGGAAACACCATATATTTT
clone size: NA
J gene: TRBJ1-3
D gene: NA
V gene: TRBV18

CDR3 protein: CASSAPSQGYETQYF
CDR3 DNA: TGCGCCAGCAGCGCCCCCTCACAGGGGTACGAGACCCAGTACTTC
clone size: NA
J gene: TRBJ2-5
D gene: TRBD1
V gene: TRBV5-1

CDR3 protein: CANSLLEGPDTQYF
CDR3 DNA: TGTGCCAACAGCCTTTTAGAGGGCCCAGATACGCAGTATTTT
clone size: NA
J gene: TRBJ2-3
D gene: NA
V gene: TRBV7-9

CDR3 protein: CASSKRGKPQHF
CDR3 DNA: TGTGCCAGTAGTAAGAGGGGCAAGCCCCAGCATTTT
clone size: few
J gene: TRBJ1-5
D gene: NA
V gene: TRBV19

CDR3 protein: CASSFMLPGELFF
CDR3 DNA: TGTGCCAGCAGCTTCATGCTGCCCGGGGAGCTGTTTTTT
clone size: few
J gene: TRBJ2-2
D gene: NA
V gene: TRBV7-2

CDR3 protein: CASSLVGQGKARTEAFF
CDR3 DNA: TGCGCCAGCAGCTTGGTTGGGCAGGGAAAAGCTAGAACTGAAGCTTTCTTT
clone size: NA
J gene: TRBJ1-1
D gene: NA
V gene: TRBV5-1

CDR3 protein: CASTLGSAGELFF
CDR3 DNA: TGTGCCAGCACCCTTGGGAGTGCCGGGGAGCTGTTTTTT
clone size: NA
J gene: TRBJ2-2
D gene: NA
V gene: TRBV7-3

CDR3 protein: CASSLYRDRGETQYF
CDR3 DNA: TGTGCCAGCAGCTTGTACAGGGACCGGGGAGAGACCCAGTACTTC
clone size: NA
J gene: TRBJ2-5
D gene: NA
V gene: TRBV5-4

CDR3 protein: CASSFAQPQHF
CDR3 DNA: TGTGCCAGCAGTTTTGCGCAGCCCCAGCATTTT
clone size: NA
J gene: TRBJ1-5
D gene: NA
V gene: TRBV28

CDR3 protein: CASNRGAGDTEAFF
CDR3 DNA: TGCGCCAGCAACCGAGGAGCCGGTGACACTGAAGCTTTCTTT
clone size: NA
J gene: TRBJ1-1
D gene: NA
V gene: TRBV5-1